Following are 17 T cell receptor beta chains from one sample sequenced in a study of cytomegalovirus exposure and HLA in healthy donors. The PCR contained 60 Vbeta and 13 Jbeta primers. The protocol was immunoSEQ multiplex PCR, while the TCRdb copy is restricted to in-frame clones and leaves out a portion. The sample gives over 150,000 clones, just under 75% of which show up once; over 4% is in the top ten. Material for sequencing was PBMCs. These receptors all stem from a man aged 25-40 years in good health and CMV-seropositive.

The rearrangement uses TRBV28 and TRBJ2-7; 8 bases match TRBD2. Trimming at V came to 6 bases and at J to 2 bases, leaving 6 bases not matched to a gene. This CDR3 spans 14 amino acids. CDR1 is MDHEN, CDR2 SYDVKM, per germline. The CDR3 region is CASSPAGAPYEQYF. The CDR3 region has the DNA TGTGCCAGCAGCCCAGCGGGAGCGCCCTACGAGCAGTACTTC.

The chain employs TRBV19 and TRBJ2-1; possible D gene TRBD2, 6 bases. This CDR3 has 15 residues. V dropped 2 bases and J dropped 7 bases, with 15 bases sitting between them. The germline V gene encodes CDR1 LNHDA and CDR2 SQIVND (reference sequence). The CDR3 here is CASSIPRLGGNEQFF. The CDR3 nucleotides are TGTGCCAGTAGTATACCCCGACTAGGCGGGAATGAGCAGTTCTTC. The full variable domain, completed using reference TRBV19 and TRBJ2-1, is DGGITQSPKYLFRKEGQNVTLSCEQNLNHDAMYWYRQDPGQGLRLIYYSQIVNDFQKGDIAEGYSVSREKKESFPLTVTSAQKNPTAFYLCASSIPRLGGNEQFFGPGTRLTVL.

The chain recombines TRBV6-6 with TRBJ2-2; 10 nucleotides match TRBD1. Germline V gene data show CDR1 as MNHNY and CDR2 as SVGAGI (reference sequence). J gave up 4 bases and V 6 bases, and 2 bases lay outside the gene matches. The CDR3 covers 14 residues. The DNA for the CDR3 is TGTGCCAGCAGGACAGGGGGCGTCACCGGGGAGCTGTTTTTT. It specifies CASRTGGVTGELFF.

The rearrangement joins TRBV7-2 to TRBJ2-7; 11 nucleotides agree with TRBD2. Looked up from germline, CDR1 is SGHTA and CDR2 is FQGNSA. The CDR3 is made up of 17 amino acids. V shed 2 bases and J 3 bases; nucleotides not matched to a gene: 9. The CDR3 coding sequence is TGTGCCAGCAGCTTATCCTCTAGCGGGAGGAACATCTACGAGCAGTACTTC. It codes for CASSLSSSGRNIYEQYF.

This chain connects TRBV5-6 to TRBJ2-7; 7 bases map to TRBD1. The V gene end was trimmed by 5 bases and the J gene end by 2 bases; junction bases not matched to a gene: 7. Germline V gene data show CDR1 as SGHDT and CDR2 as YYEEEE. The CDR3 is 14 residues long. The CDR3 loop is CASSSGQTPYEQYF. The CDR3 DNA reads TGTGCCAGCAGTTCGGGACAGACACCCTACGAGCAGTACTTC. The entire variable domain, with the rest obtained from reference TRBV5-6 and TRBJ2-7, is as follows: DAGVTQSPTHLIKTRGQQVTLRCSPKSGHDTVSWYQQALGQGPQFIFQYYEEEERQRGNFPDRFSGHQFPNYSSELNVNALLLGDSALYLCASSSGQTPYEQYFGPGTRLTVT.

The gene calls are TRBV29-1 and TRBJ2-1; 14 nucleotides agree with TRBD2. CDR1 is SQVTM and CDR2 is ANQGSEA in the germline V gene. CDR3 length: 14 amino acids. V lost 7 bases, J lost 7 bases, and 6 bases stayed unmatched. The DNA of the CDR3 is TGCAGCGGCGAGGGACTAGCGGGGGTGAATGAGCAGTTCTTC. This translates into CSGEGLAGVNEQFF.

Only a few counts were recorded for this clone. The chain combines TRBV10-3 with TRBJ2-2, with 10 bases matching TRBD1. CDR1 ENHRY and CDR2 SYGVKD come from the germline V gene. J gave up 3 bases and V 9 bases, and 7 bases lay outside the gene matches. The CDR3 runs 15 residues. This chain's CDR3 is CAISTGTGDTGELFF. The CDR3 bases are TGTGCCATTTCAACCGGGACAGGGGACACCGGGGAGCTGTTTTTT.

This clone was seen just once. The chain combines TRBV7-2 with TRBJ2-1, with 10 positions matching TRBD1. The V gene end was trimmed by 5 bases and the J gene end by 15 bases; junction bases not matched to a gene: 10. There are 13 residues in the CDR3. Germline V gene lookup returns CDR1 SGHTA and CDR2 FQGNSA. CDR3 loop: CASSTTPGTGVFF. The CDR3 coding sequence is TGTGCCAGCAGCACCACCCCCGGGACAGGGGTGTTCTTC.

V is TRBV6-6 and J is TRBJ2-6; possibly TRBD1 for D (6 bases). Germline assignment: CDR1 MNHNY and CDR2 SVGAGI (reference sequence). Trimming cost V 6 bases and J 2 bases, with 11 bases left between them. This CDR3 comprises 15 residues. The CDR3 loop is CASRPQGPGANVLTF. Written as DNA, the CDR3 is TGTGCCAGCAGACCACAGGGACCTGGGGCCAACGTCCTGACTTTC.

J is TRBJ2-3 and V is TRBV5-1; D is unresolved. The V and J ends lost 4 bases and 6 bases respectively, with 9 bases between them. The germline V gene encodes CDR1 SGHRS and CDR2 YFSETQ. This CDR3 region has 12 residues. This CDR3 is CASSPSRDTQYF. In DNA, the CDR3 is TGCGCCAGCAGCCCTTCACGGGATACGCAGTATTTT.

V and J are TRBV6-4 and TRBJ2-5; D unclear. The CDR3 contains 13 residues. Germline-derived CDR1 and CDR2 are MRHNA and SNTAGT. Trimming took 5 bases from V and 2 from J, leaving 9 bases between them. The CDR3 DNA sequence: TGTGCCAGCAGTTCTACTGGTCAAGAGACCCAGTACTTC. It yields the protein CASSSTGQETQYF.

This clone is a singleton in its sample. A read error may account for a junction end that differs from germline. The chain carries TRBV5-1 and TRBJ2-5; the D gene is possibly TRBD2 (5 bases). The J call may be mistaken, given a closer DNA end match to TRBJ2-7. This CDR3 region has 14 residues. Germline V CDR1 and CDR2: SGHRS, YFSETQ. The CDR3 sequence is CASSPQTNSNEQYF. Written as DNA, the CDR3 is TGCGCCAGCAGCCCACAGACTAACTCCAACGAGCAGTACTTC.

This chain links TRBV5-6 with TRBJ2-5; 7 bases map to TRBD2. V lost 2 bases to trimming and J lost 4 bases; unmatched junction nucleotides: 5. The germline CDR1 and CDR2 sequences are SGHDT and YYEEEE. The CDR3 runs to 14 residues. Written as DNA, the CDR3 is TGTGCCAGCAGCTTATCTACGGGAGGAGAGACCCAGTACTTC. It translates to CASSLSTGGETQYF.

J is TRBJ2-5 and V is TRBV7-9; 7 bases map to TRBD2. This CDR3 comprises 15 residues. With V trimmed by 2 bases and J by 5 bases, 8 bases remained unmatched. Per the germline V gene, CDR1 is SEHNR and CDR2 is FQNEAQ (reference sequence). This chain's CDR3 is CASSLPLVGGETQYF. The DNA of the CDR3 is TGTGCCAGCAGCTTACCCCTCGTGGGGGGGGAGACCCAGTACTTC.

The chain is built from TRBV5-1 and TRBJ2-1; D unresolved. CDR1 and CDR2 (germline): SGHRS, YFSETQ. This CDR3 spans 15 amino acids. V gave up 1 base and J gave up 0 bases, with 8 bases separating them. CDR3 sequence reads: CASSLSADSYNEQFF. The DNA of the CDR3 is TGCGCCAGCAGCTTGTCGGCGGACTCCTACAATGAGCAGTTCTTC.

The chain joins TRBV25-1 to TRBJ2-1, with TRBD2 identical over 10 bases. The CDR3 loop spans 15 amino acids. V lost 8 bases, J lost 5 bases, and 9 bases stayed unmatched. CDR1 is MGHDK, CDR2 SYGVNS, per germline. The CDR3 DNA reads TGTGCCAGCGGTTCGCTAGCGGGAGACCACAATGAGCAGTTCTTC. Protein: CASGSLAGDHNEQFF.

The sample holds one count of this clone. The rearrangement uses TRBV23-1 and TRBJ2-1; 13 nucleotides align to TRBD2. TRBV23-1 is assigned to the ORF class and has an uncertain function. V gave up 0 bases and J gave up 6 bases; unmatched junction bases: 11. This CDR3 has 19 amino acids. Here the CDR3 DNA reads TGCGCCAGCAGTCAATCAACCGCCTCCGGGACTAGCGGGATCAATGAGCAGTTCTTC. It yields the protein CASSQSTASGTSGINEQFF.